This TCR beta chain was observed in a study of T cells after yellow fever vaccination. TCRdb redid the calling of the 5' RACE reads with MiXCR, one entry per CDR3 protein. The table lists 450,000 to 550,000 distinct CDR3 sequences, roughly 22% of them singletons. Study-wide findings and caveats: CD4 and CD8 compartments shared a small share of clonotypes, likely from convergent recombination. Contaminants from the bulk population, in the form of abundant clonotypes, could be found in FACS-sorted repertoires. Clones from primary vaccination mostly reappeared after the booster (less than 98% CD4, over 85% CD8).

The length of the CDR3 is 21 residues. The germline CDR1 and CDR2 sequences are SGHDN and FVKESK. The V segment lost 0 bases and the J segment 1 base; nucleotides outside the gene matches: 12. Of note for this clonotype: Its matching antigen is unknown.

This TCR derives from a man aged 18-30 years who received the YFV17D yellow fever vaccine. The chain recombines TRBV14 with TRBJ2-1; 13 positions match TRBD2. The sequencing here drew on PBMCs, taken 21 days after the first yellow fever vaccination. The CDR3 sequence is CASSQDPRTSGGPISYNEQFF. CDR3 bases: TGTGCCAGCAGCCAAGATCCCCGGACTAGCGGGGGACCAATATCCTACAATGAGCAGTTCTTC. The full variable domain, completed using reference TRBV14 and TRBJ2-1, is EAGVTQFPSHSVIEKGQTVTLRCDPISGHDNLYWYRRVMGKEIKFLLHFVKESKQDESGMPNNRFLAERTGGTYSTLKVQPAELEDSGVYFCASSQDPRTSGGPISYNEQFFGPGTRLTVL.